This T cell receptor beta chain is drawn from a study of T cell repertoires in cytomegalovirus infection. TCRdb called the reads again in MiXCR, with one record for every CDR3 protein. The sample lists about 920,000 distinct CDR3 sequences, roughly 31% occurring once. This CDR3 is 16 amino acids long. Germline V gene lookup returns CDR1 LNHNV and CDR2 YYDKDF (reference sequence). Between the trimmed V and J ends, which lost 1 base and 0 bases, there was a span of 12 bases. As to this clonotype: Its antigen is currently unknown.

The sequence came from a human donor in good health (CMV status not recorded). Some clones in this sample may be carry-over from other donors' samples. The chain recombines TRBV15 with TRBJ1-1; tentatively, D is TRBD1 (5 bases). The input for sequencing was cultured CD8+ T cells from PBMCs, taken from culture after CMV antigen stimulation. CDR3 region: CATSRVPGTVNTEAFF. The CDR3 DNA sequence: TGTGCCACCAGCAGAGTCCCCGGGACGGTGAACACTGAAGCTTTCTTT.